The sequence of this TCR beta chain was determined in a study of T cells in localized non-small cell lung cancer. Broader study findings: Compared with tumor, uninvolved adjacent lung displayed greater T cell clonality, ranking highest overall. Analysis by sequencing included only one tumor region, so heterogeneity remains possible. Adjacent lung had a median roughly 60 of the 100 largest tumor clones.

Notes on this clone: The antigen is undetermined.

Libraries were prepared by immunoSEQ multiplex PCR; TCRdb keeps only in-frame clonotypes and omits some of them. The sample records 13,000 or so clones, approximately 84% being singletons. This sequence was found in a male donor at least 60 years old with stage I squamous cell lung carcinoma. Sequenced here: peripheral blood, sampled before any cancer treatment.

This CDR3 reads CASSQVVSAPYEQYF. As DNA, the CDR3 is TGCGCCAGCAGCCAAGTAGTTTCTGCTCCTTACGAGCAGTACTTC. J is TRBJ2-7 and V is TRBV4-1; no clear D gene. The CDR3 has 15 amino acids. CDR1 is MGHRA and CDR2 is YSYEKL in the germline V gene. Trimming took off 1 base at V and 4 bases at J, with 14 bases between the two ends.